This note documents a single T cell receptor beta chain sequence. This clone was seen only once. The antigen this receptor binds is unknown. No much larger clone exists at a distance of one base, and base qualities are not known. Whole blood was collected in K2EDTA tubes by collaborating institutions according to the institutions' own protocols. For TCRbeta analysis, collaborators shipped samples as frozen whole blood, isolated PBMCs, or DNA extracted from either of those sample types. The data originate from a study of blood T cell repertoires in COVID-19 (dated by TCRdb to about 2020). Describing the broader study: Samples covering the acute and convalescent phases of COVID-19 were provided by collaborators in the United States, Italy and Spain. HLA class I and class II types, where available, came from metadata supplied by the sample provider rather than from assay-based typing. Subjects who had been exposed to COVID-19, were actively infected with it, or had recovered from it provided the deeply sampled blood TCRbeta repertoires that made up the dataset. Samples came from the ongoing ImmuneRACE study (first 160 participants) plus 1,254 subjects from 6 global collaborators. The material from the prospective study consisted of cDNA or gDNA derived from T cells, B-cell-depleted T cells, or PBMCs. The sample metadata nearly always contained a de-identified subject ID, COVID-19 status, age in years and sex. The repertoires were made available in a free public database intended to serve as a resource for research on the immune response to SARS-CoV-2. Points the paper makes about the study in general: The quantity of clinical and demographic metadata differed by source and by participant and was supplied without curation.

The immunoSEQ Assay, a bias-controlled multiplex PCR, was used to amplify TCRbeta CDR3 regions from genomic DNA. The authors' pipeline ran thus. The number of nucleated cells in each sample was estimated by amplification of reference gene primers within the assay. To quantify the absolute abundance of each unique TCRbeta CDR3 rearrangement, sequence reads were collapsed and filtered. For each sample, productive Simpson clonality was calculated as the square root of Simpson's diversity index over productive rearrangements. TCRdb limited this immuneACCESS table to in-frame rearrangements with V and J called. A share of clones is missing; checked studies link under half to unresolved V genes, and the rest is unexplained. The DNA gave D and trimming, while V, J and clone size come from that table. This sample has some 220,000 clones in its table, and 80% of those were observed once. The ten largest account for 9.5% to 15% of the sample.

The CDR3 sequence holds 14 residues, the cysteine and phenylalanine included. Only the CDR3 region is kept as DNA, spanning 42 bases read in frame from base 1. CDR1 SGHNT and CDR2 YENEEA are derived from the germline V gene. Between the V and J ends, shortened by 1 base and 10 bases respectively, the junction contains 14 bases. The rearrangement combines TRBV11-3 with TRBJ2-1; a tentative D match to TRBD2 spans 6 bases. The TCR comes from a human donor in a cohort sampled during active COVID-19. The material sequenced was peripheral blood. The DNA reads as follows: TGTGCCAGCAGCTTAGGTTGGGGGGTCGACGAGCAGTTCTTC. It codes for CASSLGWGVDEQFF.